One and the same sample provided the 31 T cell receptor beta chains below, sequenced in a study of CD8 T cells in Susac syndrome. RNA in amounts of roughly 0.5 to 1 ug was reverse transcribed with random hexamers. TCRdb reprocessed the immunoSEQ multiplex PCR reads with MiXCR, giving one entry per CDR3 protein. The sample records roughly 80,000 distinct CDR3 sequences, more than 85% being singletons. The sample comprised CD8+ T cells from PBMCs. The receptors stem from a human donor with multiple sclerosis.

This clonotype was seen just once. This chain joins TRBV5-6 and TRBJ2-1; 8 bases match TRBD1. The trim removed 2 bases at V and 2 bases at J, leaving 6 bases unmatched. This CDR3 is 16 amino acids long. The germline CDR1 and CDR2 sequences are SGHDT and YYEEEE. The CDR3 DNA reads as TGTGCCAGCAGCTTAAAAGGACAGGGCCCCTACAATGAGCAGTTCTTC. Translating gives CASSLKGQGPYNEQFF.

The chain uses TRBV4-1 and TRBJ2-7; perhaps TRBD1 as D (7 bases). The V end lost 3 bases, the J end lost 3 bases, and 18 bases lay between the germline ends. CDR1 is MGHRA, CDR2 YSYEKL, per germline. The CDR3 extends over 16 amino acids. The CDR3 loop reads CASSQPTRQGGYEQYF. The CDR3 region has the DNA TGCGCCAGCAGCCAGCCAACCCGGCAGGGGGGCTACGAGCAGTACTTC.

The V call is TRBV14, the J call TRBJ2-7, with D tentatively TRBD2 (5 bases). V lost 4 bases and J lost 6, with 13 bases in between. The CDR3 is 13 amino acids. Germline-derived CDR1 and CDR2 are SGHDN and FVKESK. The DNA of the CDR3 is TGTGCCAGCAGCCCGGGGTCAAGTTCCGAGCAGTACTTC. Residues: CASSPGSSSEQYF.

This clonotype has a single count. This chain uses TRBV9 with TRBJ1-6; D might be TRBD1 (5 bases). The CDR3 extends over 14 amino acids. The V gene's germline CDR1 is SGDLS and CDR2 YYNGEE. V was clipped by 0 bases and J by 8 bases, with 9 bases between them. The CDR3 loop reads CASSVGGWDSPLHF. In nucleotides, the CDR3 is TGTGCCAGCAGCGTAGGGGGGTGGGATTCACCCCTCCACTTT.

The chain joins TRBV28 to TRBJ2-1, with D tentatively TRBD1 (6 bases). The CDR3 has 15 residues. V was cut by 6 bases and J by 5 bases, with 17 bases left in between. Germline values: CDR1 MDHEN, CDR2 SYDVKM. The CDR3 bases are TGTGCCAGCAGCCGCCCTGGACAGATAAACAATGAGCAGTTCTTC. Its protein is CASSRPGQINNEQFF.

This chain joins TRBV2 and TRBJ2-1; D perhaps matches TRBD2 (5 bases). CDR3 length: 14 residues. Deletions cut 2 bases from V and 9 bases from J, with 14 bases between. Germline CDR1 SNHLY, CDR2 FYNNEI. CDR3 protein: CASSESPSAGEQFF. In DNA, the CDR3 is TGTGCCAGCAGTGAAAGTCCCTCTGCGGGTGAGCAGTTCTTC.

Only one count was recorded for this clonotype. The rearrangement joins TRBV6-2 or TRBV6-3 to TRBJ2-3; 10 bases are a match to TRBD2. Per the germline V gene, CDR1 is MNHEY and CDR2 is SVGEGT. Trimming at V came to 2 bases and at J to 0 bases, leaving 5 bases not matched to a gene. The CDR3 covers 17 residues. The CDR3 DNA follows: TGTGCCAGCAGTTACGGACTAGCGGTAACTAGCACAGATACGCAGTATTTT. Protein product: CASSYGLAVTSTDTQYF.

The rearrangement joins TRBV4-1 to TRBJ1-5; TRBD1 might be the D (6 bases). Germline V gene lookup returns CDR1 MGHRA and CDR2 YSYEKL. Trimming left V 3 bases short and J 7 bases short, with 10 bases between. The CDR3 runs 13 residues. CDR3 in DNA: TGCGCCAGCAGCCACCCAGGGGAACAGCCCCAGCATTTT. Translating gives CASSHPGEQPQHF.

The gene calls are TRBV7-9 and TRBJ1-1; tentative D call: TRBD1 (6 bases). Germline loops: CDR1 SEHNR, CDR2 FQNEAQ (reference sequence). The CDR3 runs 15 residues. V was pared by 4 bases and J by 2 bases, with 14 bases between. In nucleotides, the CDR3 is TGTGCCAGCAGCTATACAGGGTATACTAACACTGAAGCTTTCTTT. Translating gives CASSYTGYTNTEAFF.

The gene calls are TRBV5-6 and TRBJ2-1, with TRBD2 identical over 9 bases. Germline V CDR1 and CDR2: SGHDT, YYEEEE. The CDR3 spans 16 residues. The V gene end was trimmed by 4 bases and the J gene end by 4 bases; junction bases not matched to a gene: 9. CDR3 in DNA: TGTGCCAGCAGCGCCTCCCGGACTAGCGTATACAATGAGCAGTTCTTC. It is translated as CASSASRTSVYNEQFF.

The chain combines TRBV10-2 with TRBJ2-7; possibly TRBD1 for D (5 bases). This CDR3 has 13 residues. Germline V CDR1 and CDR2: WSHSY, SAAADI. The germline V and J ends were trimmed by 2 bases and 2 bases, with 7 bases remaining between them. CDR3 amino acids: CASSERRAYEQYF. The DNA for the CDR3 is TGCGCCAGCAGTGAGCGCAGGGCCTACGAGCAGTACTTC.

This sequence joins TRBV6-5 and TRBJ1-2; no clear D gene. V was trimmed by 2 bases and J by 7 bases, leaving 17 bases between them. The CDR3 covers 15 residues. Germline V gene data show CDR1 as MNHEY and CDR2 as SVGAGI. DNA of the CDR3: TGTGCCAGCAGTTACGAAGGTTGGCCTTTAAGTGGCTACACCTTC. Amino acid sequence: CASSYEGWPLSGYTF.

The table lists this clonotype with a count of one. The V call is TRBV20-1, the J call TRBJ2-3; tentative D call: TRBD2 (6 bases). CDR1 and CDR2 from the germline V gene are DFQATT and SNEGSKA (reference sequence). Trimming removed 6 bases from V and 2 bases from J, with 18 bases in between. The CDR3 spans 15 residues. As DNA, the CDR3 is TGCAGTGCCCCCTCTGACAGCGGGTCCACAGATACGCAGTATTTT. Its translation is CSAPSDSGSTDTQYF.

The chain joins TRBV12-3 or TRBV12-4 to TRBJ1-1, with a weak D call TRBD1 (5 bases). The CDR3 is made up of 14 amino acids. V was cut by 3 bases and J by 4 bases, with 12 bases left in between. The CDR3 region is CASSFGGKGTEAFF. The CDR3 DNA sequence: TGTGCCAGCAGTTTCGGGGGGAAGGGCACTGAAGCTTTCTTT.

The chain combines TRBV2 with TRBJ2-7; D is uncertain. The CDR3 has 13 residues. Germline CDR1 and CDR2: SNHLY and FYNNEI. V was pared by 8 bases and J by 2 bases, with 13 bases between. CDR3 coding DNA: TGTGCCAGCGGGTGGGATATAACCTACGAGCAGTACTTC. This gives the protein CASGWDITYEQYF.

This chain uses TRBV6-6 with TRBJ1-5, with 7 nucleotides matching TRBD1. The CDR3 has 14 residues. The germline gives CDR1 MNHNY, CDR2 SVGAGI (reference sequence). V lost 7 bases and J lost 2; bases outside the gene matches: 5. CDR3 protein: CASTGTVGNQPQHF. The CDR3, as DNA: TGTGCCAGCACCGGGACAGTGGGCAATCAGCCCCAGCATTTT.

This chain joins TRBV6-5 and TRBJ1-6; D not resolved. CDR3 length equals 15 residues. Between the trimmed V and J ends, which lost 2 bases and 10 bases, there was a span of 15 bases. Per germline, CDR1 MNHEY and CDR2 SVGAGI. The chain's CDR3 is CASSYTAGFGSPLHF. The CDR3 DNA reads as TGTGCCAGCAGTTACACCGCGGGGTTCGGGTCACCCCTCCACTTT.

J is TRBJ2-7 and V is TRBV11-2; D not certain. CDR1 and CDR2 (germline): SGHAT, FQNNGV. The CDR3 has 14 amino acids. Trimming removed 0 bases from V and 3 bases from J, with 9 bases in between. CDR3 sequence reads: CASSLDGNDYEQYF. CDR3 coding DNA: TGTGCCAGCAGCTTAGATGGAAATGACTACGAGCAGTACTTC.

The V and J genes are TRBV12-3 or TRBV12-4 and TRBJ2-1, with 8 bases matching TRBD1. The CDR3 runs to 15 residues. J lost 6 bases, V lost 2 bases, and 6 bases had no gene match. DNA for the CDR3: TGTGCCAGCAGTTTAATCACAGGGACAGGCAATGAGCAGTTCTTC. Residues: CASSLITGTGNEQFF.

The chain employs TRBV9 and TRBJ2-3, with 12 bases lining up with TRBD2. Germline lookup yields CDR1 SGDLS and CDR2 YYNGEE. CDR3 size: 15 residues. J lost 4 bases, V lost 3 bases, and 3 bases had no gene match. The CDR3 reads CASSALAGGSDTQYF. DNA of the CDR3: TGTGCCAGCAGCGCCCTAGCGGGGGGGTCAGATACGCAGTATTTT.

The chain combines TRBV9 with TRBJ2-1; 8 bases fit TRBD2. Trimming removed 4 bases from V and 5 bases from J; junction bases left unmatched: 11. Germline V gene sequence: CDR1 SGDLS, CDR2 YYNGEE. The CDR3 totals 16 residues. As DNA, the CDR3 is TGTGCCAGCAGCCTCGTCGGGCTAGCGGGCAACAATGAGCAGTTCTTC. As protein: CASSLVGLAGNNEQFF. Complete variable domain (other parts from reference TRBV9 and TRBJ2-1): DSGVTQTPKHLITATGQRVTLRCSPRSGDLSVYWYQQSLDQGLQFLIQYYNGEERAKGNILERFSAQQFPDLHSELNLSSLELGDSALYFCASSLVGLAGNNEQFFGPGTRLTVL.

This chain links TRBV7-8 with TRBJ2-1, with a tentative D call TRBD1 (7 bases). Germline V gene lookup returns CDR1 SGHVS and CDR2 FQNEAQ. V was pared by 7 bases and J by 5 bases, with 21 bases between. CDR3 length: 16 amino acids. The CDR3: CASIGGPSGGDNEQFF. CDR3 bases: TGTGCCAGCATAGGGGGCCCGTCCGGAGGGGACAATGAGCAGTTCTTC.

V is TRBV30 and J is TRBJ1-5; 10 positions agree with TRBD1. Germline values: CDR1 GTSNPN, CDR2 SVGIG (reference sequence). This CDR3 comprises 15 residues. Trimming cost V 7 bases and J 6 bases; bases outside gene matches: 12. Here the CDR3 reads CAYHRDRGFSQPQHF. DNA of the CDR3: TGTGCCTACCACCGGGACAGGGGTTTTTCTCAGCCCCAGCATTTT.

A remark on this clonotype: The junction shows a germline mismatch at one end, possibly a read error. The chain employs TRBV4-3 and TRBJ1-1; TRBD1 might be the D (6 bases). This CDR3 is built from 16 residues. The germline CDR1 and CDR2 sequences are LGHNA and YSLEER. CDR3 region: CASSQDPGGGGTEVFF. The CDR3, as DNA: TGCGCCAGCAGCCAAGATCCCGGGGGAGGGGGTACTGAAGTTTTCTTT.

V is TRBV5-6 and J is TRBJ2-5, with D tentatively TRBD2 (6 bases). V dropped 0 bases and J dropped 2 bases, with 8 bases sitting between them. The CDR3 sequence is 14 residues long. Germline-derived CDR1 and CDR2 are SGHDT and YYEEEE. The CDR3 sequence: CASSLAGGQETQYF. The CDR3 nucleotides are TGTGCCAGCAGCTTGGCCGGGGGACAAGAGACCCAGTACTTC.

The rearrangement joins TRBV28 to TRBJ2-6; 10 bases align to TRBD1. Per the germline V gene, CDR1 is MDHEN and CDR2 is SYDVKM. V lost 8 bases, J lost 1 base, and 5 bases stayed unmatched. CDR3 length equals 16 residues. CDR3 sequence (DNA): TGTGCCAGCCGGGAGGGACAGGGGTCTGGGGCCAACGTCCTGACTTTC. It translates to CASREGQGSGANVLTF. The full variable domain, rest sourced from reference TRBV28 and TRBJ2-6, is DVKVTQSSRYLVKRTGEKVFLECVQDMDHENMFWYRQDPGLGLRLIYFSYDVKMKEKGDIPEGYSVSREKKERFSLILESASTNQTSMYLCASREGQGSGANVLTFGAGSRLTVL.

The chain joins TRBV14 to TRBJ2-7; a possible D gene is TRBD1 (5 bases). The germline CDR1 and CDR2 sequences are SGHDN and FVKESK. The CDR3 runs to 15 residues. V gave up 4 bases and J gave up 6 bases, with 19 bases separating them. The DNA of the CDR3 is TGTGCCAGCAGCCGGATGACAGACTTCTCCGGCGAGCAGTACTTC. Its translation is CASSRMTDFSGEQYF. Looking up the rest from reference TRBV14 and TRBJ2-7 gives the full variable domain: EAGVTQFPSHSVIEKGQTVTLRCDPISGHDNLYWYRRVMGKEIKFLLHFVKESKQDESGMPNNRFLAERTGGTYSTLKVQPAELEDSGVYFCASSRMTDFSGEQYFGPGTRLTVT.

The chain joins TRBV5-1 to TRBJ2-7; 9 bases line up with TRBD1. This CDR3 region has 15 residues. V trimming: 5 bases; J trimming: 0 bases; junction bases outside the gene matches: 6. Germline V gives CDR1 SGHRS, CDR2 YFSETQ. CDR3 bases: TGCGCCAGCAGGTCCGGGACAGGGCGCTCCTACGAGCAGTACTTC. As protein: CASRSGTGRSYEQYF.

This chain links TRBV4-1 with TRBJ2-2; no clear D gene. Trimming removed 3 bases from V and 2 bases from J, with 10 bases in between. The CDR3 consists of 15 residues. CDR1 is MGHRA, CDR2 YSYEKL, per germline. CDR3 sequence: CASSHQERNTGELFF. The CDR3 coding sequence is TGCGCCAGCAGCCACCAAGAGAGAAACACCGGGGAGCTGTTTTTT.

The CDR3 sequence: CASSRGVARTGNTIYF. In DNA, the CDR3 is TGCGCCAGCAGCCGGGGAGTGGCCAGGACTGGAAACACCATATATTTT. The gene calls are TRBV4-1 and TRBJ1-3; no clear D gene. Per germline, CDR1 MGHRA and CDR2 YSYEKL. The CDR3 sequence is 16 residues long. V gave up 4 bases and J gave up 2 bases, with 15 bases separating them.

The rearrangement joins TRBV6-9 to TRBJ1-6; 7 bases match TRBD1. Trimming cost V 8 bases and J 6 bases; bases outside gene matches: 10. Germline V gene sequence: CDR1 MNHGY, CDR2 SVAAGI. The CDR3 has 15 residues. The CDR3 loop reads CASRPQGPRNSPLHF. The CDR3 nucleotides read TGTGCCAGCCGCCCACAGGGGCCGCGTAATTCACCCCTCCACTTT.